The sequence of this T cell receptor beta chain was determined in a study of T-cell reconstitution after alpha-beta-depleted transplantation in children. This clonotype showed up many times. Unique molecular identifiers were incorporated into the prepared TCRbeta library. Each CDR3 protein gets one entry after TCRdb re-called the PCR reads with MiXCR. The sample contains 210,000 or so distinct CDR3 sequences, roughly a tenth of which appear only once. Germline V gene sequence: CDR1 SEHNR, CDR2 FQNEAQ (reference sequence). The CDR3 has 16 residues. Losses at the gene ends were 10 bases for V and 0 bases for J; bases not matched to a gene: 11.

Sequences were derived from PBMCs from the stem cell graft donor, sampled from the stem cell graft. This receptor was obtained from a human donor who donated a stem cell graft to a child with acute lymphoblastic leukemia. The chain joins TRBV7-9 to TRBJ2-2, with 7 bases fitting TRBD2. CDR3 sequence reads: CANHPGGKANTGELFF. CDR3 DNA sequence: TGTGCCAACCACCCGGGGGGAAAGGCGAACACCGGGGAGCTGTTTTTT.